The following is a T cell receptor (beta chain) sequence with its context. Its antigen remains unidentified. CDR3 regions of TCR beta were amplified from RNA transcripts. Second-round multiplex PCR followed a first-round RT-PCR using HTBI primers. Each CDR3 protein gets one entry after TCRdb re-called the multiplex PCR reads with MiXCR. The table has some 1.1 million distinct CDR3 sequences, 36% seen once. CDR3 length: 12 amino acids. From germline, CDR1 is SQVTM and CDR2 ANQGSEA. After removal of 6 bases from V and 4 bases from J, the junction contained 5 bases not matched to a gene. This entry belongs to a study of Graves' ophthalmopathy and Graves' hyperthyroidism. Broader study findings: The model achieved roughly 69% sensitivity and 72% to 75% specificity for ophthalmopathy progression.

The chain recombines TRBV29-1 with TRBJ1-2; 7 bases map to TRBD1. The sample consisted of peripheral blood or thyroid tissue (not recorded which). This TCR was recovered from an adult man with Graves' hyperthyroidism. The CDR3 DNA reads TGCAGCGTGACAGGGAGTACCTATGGCTACACCTTC. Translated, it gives CSVTGSTYGYTF.